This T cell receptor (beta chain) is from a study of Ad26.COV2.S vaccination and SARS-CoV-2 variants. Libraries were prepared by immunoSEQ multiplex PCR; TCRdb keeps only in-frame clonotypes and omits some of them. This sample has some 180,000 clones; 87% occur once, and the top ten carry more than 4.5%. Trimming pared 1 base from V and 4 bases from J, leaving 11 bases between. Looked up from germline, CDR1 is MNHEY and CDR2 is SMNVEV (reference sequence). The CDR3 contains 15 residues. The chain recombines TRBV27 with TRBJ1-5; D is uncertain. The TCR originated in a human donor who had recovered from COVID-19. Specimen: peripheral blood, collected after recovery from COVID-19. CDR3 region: CASSLFYGGNQPQHF. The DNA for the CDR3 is TGTGCCAGCAGTTTATTCTACGGAGGTAATCAGCCCCAGCATTTT.